This TCR beta chain emerged from a study of blood T cell repertoires in COVID-19. Clones were sequenced by immunoSEQ multiplex PCR, and TCRdb holds only the in-frame ones, with some missing. The sample holds over 50,000 clones; roughly 88% are singletons and the top ten take 3.5%. The CDR3 is 19 amino acids. The V segment lost 1 base and the J segment 1 base; nucleotides outside the gene matches: 10. Germline assignment: CDR1 LGHNA and CDR2 YNFKEQ. The chain joins TRBV4-2 to TRBJ2-2; 9 bases match TRBD2. The sequencing input was peripheral blood. This sequence originates from a human donor in a cohort sampled during active COVID-19. The CDR3 region is CASSQVGVAGVVNTGELFF. CDR3 nucleotide sequence: TGTGCCAGCAGCCAAGTGGGGGTAGCGGGGGTTGTGAACACCGGGGAGCTGTTTTTT.